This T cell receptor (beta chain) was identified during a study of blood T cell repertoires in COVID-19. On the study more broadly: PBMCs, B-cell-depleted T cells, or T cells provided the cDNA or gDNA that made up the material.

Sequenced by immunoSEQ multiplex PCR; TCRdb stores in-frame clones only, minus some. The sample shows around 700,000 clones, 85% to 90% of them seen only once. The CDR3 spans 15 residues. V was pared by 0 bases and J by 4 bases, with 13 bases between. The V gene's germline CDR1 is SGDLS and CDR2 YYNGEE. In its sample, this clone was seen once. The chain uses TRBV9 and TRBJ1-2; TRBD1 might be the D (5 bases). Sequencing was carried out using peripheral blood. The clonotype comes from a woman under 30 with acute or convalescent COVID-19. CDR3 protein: CASSVAMDTSYGYTF. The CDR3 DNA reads TGTGCCAGCAGCGTAGCTATGGACACCTCCTATGGCTACACCTTC.